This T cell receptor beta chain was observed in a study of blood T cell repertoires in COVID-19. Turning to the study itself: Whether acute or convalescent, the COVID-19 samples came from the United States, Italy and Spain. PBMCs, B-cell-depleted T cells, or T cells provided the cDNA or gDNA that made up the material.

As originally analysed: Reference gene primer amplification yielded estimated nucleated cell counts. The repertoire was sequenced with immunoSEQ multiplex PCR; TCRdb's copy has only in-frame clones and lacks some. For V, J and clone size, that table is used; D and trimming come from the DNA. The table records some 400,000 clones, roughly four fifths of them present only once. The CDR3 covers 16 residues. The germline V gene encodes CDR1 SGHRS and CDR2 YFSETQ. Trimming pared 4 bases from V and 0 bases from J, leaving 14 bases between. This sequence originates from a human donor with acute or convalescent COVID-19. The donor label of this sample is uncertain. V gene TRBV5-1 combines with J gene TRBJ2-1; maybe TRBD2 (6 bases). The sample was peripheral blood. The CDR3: CASSARLVLSYNEQFF. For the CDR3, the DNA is TGCGCCAGCAGCGCGCGACTAGTTCTCTCCTACAATGAGCAGTTCTTC.